One sample yielded the 29 T cell receptor beta chains listed below, sequenced in a study of blood T cell repertoires in COVID-19. The method was immunoSEQ multiplex PCR; TCRdb's version includes in-frame clones alone and lacks a portion of them. This sample has about 240,000 clones, with 86% found just once. The sample comprised peripheral blood. These receptors all stem from a man aged 60 to 75 with acute or convalescent COVID-19.

The rearrangement uses TRBV29-1 and TRBJ1-5, with D unresolved. V gave up 6 bases and J gave up 0 bases, with 9 bases separating them. Germline V gene data show CDR1 as SQVTM and CDR2 as ANQGSEA. The CDR3 consists of 13 residues. CDR3 amino acids: CSVRRDSNQPQHF. The CDR3 region has the DNA TGCAGCGTCCGAAGAGATAGCAATCAGCCCCAGCATTTT.

In DNA, the CDR3 is TGTGCCAGCAGCTCACAGGGGGCGGAACTTGCTACGCAGTATTTT. Translated, it gives CASSSQGAELATQYF. V gene TRBV7-3 combines with J gene TRBJ2-3; 9 bases map to TRBD1. Unmatched junction bases numbered 10, after V lost 4 bases and J lost 8 bases. The germline V gene has CDR1 SGHTA and CDR2 FQGTGA. The CDR3 has 15 residues.

As for this clone: Different DNA sequences within this sample yield the same CDR3. The chain recombines TRBV5-1 with TRBJ2-5, with a tentative D call TRBD1 (6 bases). Germline V gives CDR1 SGHRS, CDR2 YFSETQ. The V and J ends lost 0 bases and 5 bases respectively, with 11 bases between them. CDR3 length: 14 amino acids. This CDR3 reads CASSLGQVGETQYF. The CDR3 region has the DNA TGCGCCAGCAGCTTGGGACAGGTAGGGGAGACCCAGTACTTC.

The gene calls are TRBV2 and TRBJ1-5; 11 bases match TRBD1. J lost 8 bases, V lost 5 bases, and 5 bases had no gene match. Germline assignment: CDR1 SNHLY and CDR2 FYNNEI. The CDR3 has 14 amino acids. The CDR3 spells CASSLGTGGKPQHF. CDR3 bases: TGTGCCAGCAGTTTAGGGACAGGGGGGAAGCCCCAGCATTTT.

The V and J genes are TRBV4-3 and TRBJ1-1; D gene unclear. Trimming removed 0 bases from V and 3 bases from J, with 5 bases in between. The CDR3 is 13 residues long. CDR1 and CDR2 from the germline V gene are LGHNA and YSLEER. The CDR3 is CASSQDIDTEAFF. In DNA, the CDR3 is TGCGCCAGCAGCCAAGATATAGACACTGAAGCTTTCTTT.

The chain links TRBV13 to TRBJ2-7, with 7 bases fitting TRBD1. This CDR3 contains 16 residues. Germline trimming cut 4 bases from V and 1 base from J; bases unmatched to any gene: 10. Germline lookup yields CDR1 PRHDT and CDR2 FYEKMQ (reference sequence). CDR3 loop: CASSSRAGTASYEQYF. As DNA, the CDR3 is TGTGCCAGCAGCTCGAGAGCCGGGACAGCTTCCTACGAGCAGTACTTC.

The rearrangement links TRBV6-2 or TRBV6-3 to TRBJ2-7; 7 bases map to TRBD1. Trimming at V came to 5 bases and at J to 7 bases, leaving 11 bases not matched to a gene. Germline V gene sequence: CDR1 MNHEY, CDR2 SVGEGT. This CDR3 contains 14 residues. The chain's CDR3 is CASSTLQGMREQYF. The CDR3 DNA is TGTGCCAGCAGTACCCTACAGGGGATGAGAGAGCAGTACTTC.

The chain is built from TRBV2 and TRBJ1-6; D gene uncertain. The germline V and J ends were trimmed by 8 bases and 2 bases, with 13 bases remaining between them. Germline lookup yields CDR1 SNHLY and CDR2 FYNNEI. The CDR3 is made up of 15 amino acids. CDR3 region: CASRTRAAYNSPLHF. The CDR3 region has the DNA TGTGCCAGCCGGACGAGGGCTGCCTATAATTCACCCCTCCACTTT.

The V gene is TRBV5-4, the J gene TRBJ2-3; 7 nucleotides match TRBD2. This CDR3 has 16 residues. Germline CDR1 and CDR2: SGHNT and YYREEE (reference sequence). The trim removed 4 bases at V and 2 bases at J, leaving 10 bases unmatched. The CDR3: CASSQGTSATTDTQYF. The CDR3 DNA reads TGTGCCAGCAGCCAGGGAACTAGCGCCACCACAGATACGCAGTATTTT.

Regarding this clone: At the DNA level, this CDR3 is encoded by other sequences in the same sample as well. The J gene is TRBJ2-7, the V gene TRBV5-1; the D gene is possibly TRBD2 (7 bases). Germline V gives CDR1 SGHRS, CDR2 YFSETQ. CDR3 length equals 16 residues. The germline V and J ends were trimmed by 0 bases and 5 bases, with 18 bases remaining between them. CDR3 in amino acids: CASSLAGGRAANEQYF. CDR3 nucleotides: TGCGCCAGCAGCTTGGCCGGGGGGCGGGCCGCCAACGAGCAGTACTTC.

This sequence joins TRBV24-1 and TRBJ1-1; 12 nucleotides align to TRBD1. The CDR3 runs 16 residues. The V segment lost 4 bases and the J segment 3 bases; nucleotides outside the gene matches: 5. Germline CDR1 and CDR2: KGHDR and SFDVKD. This chain's CDR3 is CATSEGTGGLDTEAFF. In DNA form, the CDR3 reads TGTGCCACCAGTGAAGGGACAGGGGGCCTTGACACTGAAGCTTTCTTT.

The chain has TRBV28 and TRBJ1-1; D might be TRBD1 (5 bases). The germline gives CDR1 MDHEN, CDR2 SYDVKM. Trimming cost V 7 bases and J 1 base, with 16 bases left between them. The CDR3 runs 15 residues. In DNA, the CDR3 is TGTGCCAGCACTGAACTTGGGGCGGCGAACACTGAAGCTTTCTTT. Protein sequence: CASTELGAANTEAFF.

The CDR3 DNA is TGTGCCAGCTCACCTAAAATGAACACTGAAGCTTTCTTT. Translating gives CASSPKMNTEAFF. The chain couples TRBV18 to TRBJ1-1; D is unresolved. Germline V lookup: CDR1 KGHSH, CDR2 LQKENI. The CDR3 sequence is 13 residues long. Trimming left V 3 bases short and J 0 bases short, with 5 bases between.

This clone was recorded a few times. The rearrangement joins TRBV11-3 to TRBJ1-2, with D maybe TRBD1 (5 bases). In germline, CDR1 is SGHNT, CDR2 YENEEA. The ends were cut back, 4 bases at V and 4 bases at J, with 13 bases in the middle. CDR3 length: 14 residues. The CDR3 sequence: CASSYRGSPYGYTF. In DNA form, the CDR3 reads TGTGCCAGCAGCTATCGGGGGTCCCCCTATGGCTACACCTTC.

The chain has TRBV3-1 (or the pseudogene TRBV3-2) and TRBJ2-3; 7 bases line up with TRBD2. The J segment lost 5 bases and the V segment lost 8 bases, leaving 4 bases of the junction unmatched. The CDR3 spans 12 residues. Germline CDR1 LGHDT, CDR2 YNNKEL (reference sequence). The CDR3 nucleotides read TGTGCCAGCTGCGGGAGAGGAGATACGCAGTATTTT. Translating it yields CASCGRGDTQYF.

The gene calls are TRBV2 and TRBJ2-3; TRBD2 matches 9 bases. The ends lost 2 bases at V and 0 bases at J; junction bases unmatched: 9. The CDR3 is made up of 18 amino acids. Germline lookup yields CDR1 SNHLY and CDR2 FYNNEI. This CDR3 is CASSESSSGKWSTDTQYF. DNA for the CDR3: TGTGCCAGCAGTGAATCGTCTAGCGGGAAGTGGAGCACAGATACGCAGTATTTT. The full variable domain, rest sourced from reference TRBV2 and TRBJ2-3, is EPEVTQTPSHQVTQMGQEVILRCVPISNHLYFYWYRQILGQKVEFLVSFYNNEISEKSEIFDDQFSVERPDGSNFTLKIRSTKLEDSAMYFCASSESSSGKWSTDTQYFGPGTRLTVL.

The chain links TRBV11-3 to TRBJ2-3; 9 bases match TRBD2. The V gene end was trimmed by 1 base and the J gene end by 4 bases; junction bases not matched to a gene: 15. This CDR3 spans 19 amino acids. Germline V CDR1 and CDR2: SGHNT, YENEEA. The CDR3 DNA reads TGTGCCAGCAGCTTAGGACTAGCGGTAGCTAAGGAGTTGCCAGATACGCAGTATTTT. Translation: CASSLGLAVAKELPDTQYF.

The CDR3 spells CASSHLRTGNTEAFF. CDR3 in DNA: TGTGCCAGCAGCCACTTGAGAACGGGGAACACTGAAGCTTTCTTT. The J gene is TRBJ1-1, the V gene TRBV7-9, with unresolved D. The CDR3 extends over 15 amino acids. Trimming left V 5 bases short and J 1 base short, with 14 bases between. Per the germline V gene, CDR1 is SEHNR and CDR2 is FQNEAQ (reference sequence).

The V call is TRBV2, the J call TRBJ1-4, with D possibly matching TRBD1 (6 bases). The V gene's germline CDR1 is SNHLY and CDR2 FYNNEI. The CDR3 extends over 15 amino acids. Trimming took 1 base from V and 8 from J, leaving 14 bases between them. The DNA of the CDR3 is TGTGCCAGCAGTGAAGGGGGGCAGCCTTCAGAAAAACTGTTTTTT. Translated, it gives CASSEGGQPSEKLFF.

This sequence joins TRBV6-5 and TRBJ2-7; no clear D gene. Deletions cut 5 bases from V and 7 bases from J, with 12 bases between. The germline CDR1 and CDR2 sequences are MNHEY and SVGAGI. There are 12 residues in the CDR3. Here the CDR3 reads CASSKTPREQYF. The CDR3 DNA reads TGTGCCAGCAGTAAAACACCCAGGGAGCAGTACTTC.

The CDR3 DNA reads as TGCAGCGGCGGGGGACAGGGTACGACTGAAGCTTTCTTT. It encodes CSGGGQGTTEAFF. This chain links TRBV29-1 with TRBJ1-1; TRBD1 agrees at 9 bases. Germline loops: CDR1 SQVTM, CDR2 ANQGSEA. This CDR3 comprises 13 residues. With V trimmed by 7 bases and J by 5 bases, 8 bases remained unmatched. The whole variable domain, filled in from reference TRBV29-1 and TRBJ1-1, reads SAVISQKPSRDICQRGTSLTIQCQVDSQVTMMFWYRQQPGQSLTLIATANQGSEATYESGFVIDKFPISRPNLTFSTLTVSNMSPEDSSIYLCSGGGQGTTEAFFGQGTRLTVV.

The chain has TRBV11-1 and TRBJ2-5, with D perhaps TRBD1 (5 bases). V lost 4 bases to trimming and J lost 5 bases, with 11 bases between them. The CDR3 is made up of 13 amino acids. CDR1 and CDR2 (germline): SGHAT, FQDESV (reference sequence). CDR3 loop: CASSSGFKETQYF. CDR3 nucleotide sequence: TGTGCCAGCAGCTCAGGGTTTAAGGAGACCCAGTACTTC. Variable domain in full (rest from reference TRBV11-1 and TRBJ2-5): EAEVAQSPRYKITEKSQAVAFWCDPISGHATLYWYRQILGQGPELLVQFQDESVVDDSQLPKDRFSAERLKGVDSTLKIQPAELGDSAMYLCASSSGFKETQYFGPGTRLLVL.

DNA for the CDR3: TGTGCCAGCAGTGCTAGCGGGATGGACGAGCAGTACTTC. It encodes CASSASGMDEQYF. The chain has TRBV2 and TRBJ2-7; 9 bases map to TRBD2. This CDR3 has 13 residues. CDR1 and CDR2 (germline): SNHLY, FYNNEI. J gave up 5 bases and V 4 bases, and 3 bases lay outside the gene matches. Full variable domain (missing parts from reference TRBV2 and TRBJ2-7): EPEVTQTPSHQVTQMGQEVILRCVPISNHLYFYWYRQILGQKVEFLVSFYNNEISEKSEIFDDQFSVERPDGSNFTLKIRSTKLEDSAMYFCASSASGMDEQYFGPGTRLTVT.

The chain uses TRBV5-4 and TRBJ2-5, with 7 bases matching TRBD1. The germline CDR1 and CDR2 sequences are SGHNT and YYREEE (reference sequence). J was trimmed by 1 base and V by 4 bases; bases with no gene match: 7. CDR3 length: 15 residues. The DNA of the CDR3 is TGTGCCAGCAGCCGTTCGACAGGGACCCAAGAGACCCAGTACTTC. As protein: CASSRSTGTQETQYF.

The chain uses TRBV24-1 and TRBJ2-2; 9 bases align to TRBD1. Looked up from germline, CDR1 is KGHDR and CDR2 is SFDVKD. The CDR3 extends over 19 amino acids. V lost 3 bases to trimming and J lost 1 base; unmatched junction nucleotides: 11. The CDR3 is CATSDLSTGGALNTGELFF. As DNA, the CDR3 is TGTGCCACCAGTGATCTGTCAACAGGGGGCGCATTGAACACCGGGGAGCTGTTTTTT.

V is TRBV7-8 and J is TRBJ1-1; no clear D gene. This CDR3 has 13 amino acids. Germline CDR1 and CDR2: SGHVS and FQNEAQ. The V gene lost 2 bases and the J gene lost 5 bases, with 9 bases spanning the gap. The CDR3 here is CASSLSAGTEAFF. The CDR3 region has the DNA TGTGCCAGCAGCTTATCGGCGGGGACTGAAGCTTTCTTT.

DNA of the CDR3: TGTGCCAGCAGTTACTCGAGAGGGTCGGGTACGCAGTATTTT. Protein sequence: CASSYSRGSGTQYF. The chain carries TRBV6-5 and TRBJ2-3; D may be TRBD2 (5 bases). Germline V CDR1 and CDR2: MNHEY, SVGAGI. V dropped 0 bases and J dropped 8 bases, with 12 bases sitting between them. CDR3 length equals 14 residues.

CDR3 amino acids: CASSVVGGAEAFF. For the CDR3, the DNA is TGTGCCAGCAGCGTAGTAGGAGGGGCTGAAGCTTTCTTT. The J gene is TRBJ1-1, the V gene TRBV9; perhaps TRBD1 as D (5 bases). The V end was cut by 0 bases, the J end by 6 bases, with 9 bases between. This CDR3 spans 13 amino acids. Germline V lookup: CDR1 SGDLS, CDR2 YYNGEE.

J is TRBJ1-4 and V is TRBV4-2; D gene unclear. V was shortened by 0 bases and J by 7 bases, with 15 bases between the two germline ends. The CDR3 loop spans 16 amino acids. Germline lookup yields CDR1 LGHNA and CDR2 YNFKEQ. CDR3 DNA: TGTGCCAGCAGCCAAGATTTGGGCCGCCGGGGTGAAAAACTGTTTTTT. Amino acid sequence: CASSQDLGRRGEKLFF.